This is a list of T cell receptor beta chains from one sample in a study of human T cells and chemical hapten exposure. TCRdb used MiXCR to reprocess the RACE reads, holding one entry per CDR3 protein. Of approximately 74,000 distinct CDR3 sequences detected, 32% appear once; the ten largest clones hold roughly 9.8%. This specimen consisted of whole blood, obtained in connection with sensitization to the hapten diphenylcyclopropenone (DPC). The receptors here all came from a man aged 40-55 years with alopecia areata. Some clones in this sample may be carry-over from other donors' samples. The CDR3 runs from the conserved cysteine through the conserved F or W. The D gene is left open where the match is weak. The listing skips clone size in some rows; elsewhere it reads once, few, many or a size class.

cdr3_nt	cdr3_aa	d_call	v_call	j_call	clone_size
TGTGCCAGCTCACCCGGCAGGGGGCCAGATACGCAGTATTTT	CASSPGRGPDTQYF	TRBD1	TRBV18	TRBJ2-3	few
TGCGCCAGCAGCCTAGAAGGGGGCGGCTATGGCTACACCTTC	CASSLEGGGYGYTF	TRBD1	TRBV5-1	TRBJ1-2	-
TGTGCCAGCACCCTAGGGTCAGGGGCTGAAGCTTTCTTT	CASTLGSGAEAFF	-	TRBV25-1	TRBJ1-1	-
TGTGCCAGCAGCTTAGACCAGGTTGATACGCAGTATTTT	CASSLDQVDTQYF	-	TRBV7-2	TRBJ2-3	-
TGCGCCAGCAGCCAAGAATTCGAGCTCTTCTCTGGGGCCAACGTCCTGACTTTC	CASSQEFELFSGANVLTF	-	TRBV4-3	TRBJ2-6	medium-sized
TGCAGCGTTGGTTCGAACAGGATAGATACGCAGTATTTT	CSVGSNRIDTQYF	-	TRBV29-1	TRBJ2-3	few
TGTGCTAGTGGTTTGGTACAGGGCGGGAGGCCCCACGGGGAGCTGTTTTTT	CASGLVQGGRPHGELFF	TRBD2	TRBV12-5	TRBJ2-2	few
TGTGCCAGCAGTTACACCCGGTCCGCTCTAACAGATACGCAGTATTTT	CASSYTRSALTDTQYF	-	TRBV6-5	TRBJ2-3	many
TGTGCCAGCAGAGGGAGACAGGGTCATTCACCCCTCCACTTT	CASRGRQGHSPLHF	TRBD1	TRBV25-1	TRBJ1-6	-
TGTGCCAGCAGCGTAGGGGCCGATTCCAATGAGCAGTTCTTC	CASSVGADSNEQFF	-	TRBV9	TRBJ2-1	many
TGTGCCAGCAGTTTGCAGGGTCGCTATGGCTACACCTTC	CASSLQGRYGYTF	-	TRBV28	TRBJ1-2	few
TGCAGTGCTAGATACAGGGATACGCAGTATTTT	CSARYRDTQYF	-	TRBV20-1	TRBJ2-3	-
TGCAGTGGTTCCCCCGGGACAGGCCTTACCTACGAGCAGTACTTC	CSGSPGTGLTYEQYF	TRBD1	TRBV20-1	TRBJ2-7	-
TGTGCCAGCAGGGGAGGGACAGGAGGGGTCTACGAGCAGTACTTC	CASRGGTGGVYEQYF	-	TRBV6-1	TRBJ2-7	few
TGTGCCAGCAGCCCTGGGACACGACTATGGGAGGGCTACGAGCAGTACTTC	CASSPGTRLWEGYEQYF	-	TRBV12-3/TRBV12-4	TRBJ2-7	-
TGTGCCAGCAGCCAAGGGGGGGGAGGTGGAAAGCCCCAGCATTTT	CASSQGGGGGKPQHF	-	TRBV3-1	TRBJ1-5	-
TGTGCCAGCAGTTACAGAACTGCCTCTACCTACTACAATGAGCAGTTCTTC	CASSYRTASTYYNEQFF	-	TRBV6-5	TRBJ2-1	few
TGTGCCTGGAGTCCCGACAGTTCCTCCTACGAGCAGTACTTC	CAWSPDSSSYEQYF	-	TRBV30	TRBJ2-7	few
TGCGCCAGCAGAGGACAGCCTAGCACAGATACGCAGTATTTT	CASRGQPSTDTQYF	-	TRBV5-1	TRBJ2-3	-
TGTGCCAGCAGTTACGATCTAAATACGCAGTATTTT	CASSYDLNTQYF	-	TRBV6-5	TRBJ2-3	few
TGTGCCAGCAGTCACGACAGGGGCCTCTACGAGCAGTACTTC	CASSHDRGLYEQYF	TRBD1	TRBV28	TRBJ2-7	-
TGTGCCAGCAGTCCCCCGGCGACGGCGAATGAAAAACTGTTTTTT	CASSPPATANEKLFF	-	TRBV3-1	TRBJ1-4	once
TGCAGTGCTATAGCGGCGGGAGTGAGCACAGATACGCAGTATTTT	CSAIAAGVSTDTQYF	TRBD2	TRBV20-1	TRBJ2-3	few
TGTGCCAGCAGCGCTCCTAGGTCCCACGAGCAGTACTTC	CASSAPRSHEQYF	-	TRBV7-2	TRBJ2-7	many
TGCGCCAGCAGCTTGGGCAGCCACCAAGAGACCCAGTACTTC	CASSLGSHQETQYF	-	TRBV5-1	TRBJ2-5	few
TGTGCCAGCAGTTACGACAGTACGCAGTATTTT	CASSYDSTQYF	-	TRBV27	TRBJ2-3	-
TGCGCCAGCAGCCAAGATCGGACTAGCGGGATCTACAATGAGCAGTTCTTC	CASSQDRTSGIYNEQFF	TRBD2	TRBV4-1	TRBJ2-1	-
TGCAGTGCTAGAGATAGATGGGAAAAACTGTTTTTT	CSARDRWEKLFF	-	TRBV20-1	TRBJ1-4	-
TGTGCCAGCACCCGGGACAGGGGGGTACAGCCCCAGCATTTT	CASTRDRGVQPQHF	TRBD1	TRBV28	TRBJ1-5	-
TGTGCCAGCAGGCAACTAGTTATGGCCAAAAACATTCAGTACTTC	CASRQLVMAKNIQYF	-	TRBV6-2/TRBV6-3	TRBJ2-4	-
TGTGCCAGCAGCTTTGCGGGGGCCAGTAGCTACGAGCAGTACTTC	CASSFAGASSYEQYF	-	TRBV28	TRBJ2-7	-
TGTGCCAGCAGCCAGTGGGGCCAGAACACTGAAGCTTTCTTT	CASSQWGQNTEAFF	-	TRBV14	TRBJ1-1	few
TGTGCCAGCTCACCACCGACAGGGATTAACACTGAAGCTTTCTTT	CASSPPTGINTEAFF	TRBD1	TRBV18	TRBJ1-1	-
TGCAGCGTTGACGGCAGACGTAACACTGAAGCTTTCTTT	CSVDGRRNTEAFF	-	TRBV29-1	TRBJ1-1	few
TGTGCCAGCAGCTCCCAGGCCAACATTGAGACCCAGTACTTC	CASSSQANIETQYF	-	TRBV7-2	TRBJ2-5	few
TGCGCCAGCAGTGAAGGGGTCGAAAAACTGTTTTTT	CASSEGVEKLFF	-	TRBV10-2	TRBJ1-4	-
TGTGCCTGGAGTCCATTTGGAGGAGAGACCCAGTACTTC	CAWSPFGGETQYF	-	TRBV30	TRBJ2-5	few
TGCAGTGCTGACCGACTAGCGGGAGGCCCAGAAGAGACCCAGTACTTC	CSADRLAGGPEETQYF	TRBD2	TRBV20-1	TRBJ2-5	-
TGTGCCAGCAGCCCCCGTGCCCCACTAGCGGGAGATAGCACAGATACGCAGTATTTT	CASSPRAPLAGDSTDTQYF	TRBD2	TRBV9	TRBJ2-3	-
TGTGCCAGCAGTCGTGATAAGGCTGCGAATTCACCCCTCCACTTT	CASSRDKAANSPLHF	-	TRBV12-3/TRBV12-4	TRBJ1-6	few
TGTGCCAGCAGCCCGAGACTAGAGGGGCCTAGCACAGATACGCAGTATTTT	CASSPRLEGPSTDTQYF	-	TRBV28	TRBJ2-3	-
TGTGCCAGTAGTATTGGGGGGGGGTACCATGGCAATCAGCCCCAGCATTTT	CASSIGGGYHGNQPQHF	-	TRBV19	TRBJ1-5	medium-sized
TGTGCCAGCAGCCCACCCCCCGTTGATACGCAGTATTTT	CASSPPPVDTQYF	-	TRBV7-2	TRBJ2-3	-
TGTGCCAGCAGCTTATCCACAGGGAACACTGAAGCTTTCTTT	CASSLSTGNTEAFF	-	TRBV11-2	TRBJ1-1	many
TGTGCCAGCACCCCTTCCAGCGGTAGGACTAGCGGGAGCACCGGGGAGCTGTTTTTT	CASTPSSGRTSGSTGELFF	TRBD2	TRBV28	TRBJ2-2	-
TGTGCCAGCAGCTCGGGACTAGCGAACTACAATGAGCAGTTCTTC	CASSSGLANYNEQFF	TRBD2	TRBV7-2	TRBJ2-1	few
TGTGCCAGCAGCCTTCTGCGCAGGGCAGGGAAGGATGAAGCTTTCTTT	CASSLLRRAGKDEAFF	-	TRBV5-6	TRBJ1-1	-
TGTGCCAGCAGGGCACAGGGGAGAGAGACCCAGTACTTC	CASRAQGRETQYF	TRBD1	TRBV12-3/TRBV12-4	TRBJ2-5	-
TGTGCCACCAGCAGATTGGGACTAGCGGGGGGTGGGGCCAACGTCCTGACTTTC	CATSRLGLAGGGANVLTF	TRBD2	TRBV15	TRBJ2-6	-